The next 21 T cell receptor beta chains were all read from a single sample in a study of shared clonotypes between healthy human individuals. Profiling relied on immunoSEQ multiplex PCR, and the TCRdb table lists in-frame clones only, not all of them. The data contain more than 2,000,000 clones, 93% of them seen just once; the ten biggest clones take up about 0.39%. Sequencing was performed on naive CD4+ T cells from PBMCs. The subset denotes: CD45RA+ positively selected. The origin of the receptors is a man between 18 and 35 years old in good health. Some clones in this sample may be carry-over from other donors' samples.

The rearrangement joins TRBV30 to TRBJ1-2; a possible D gene is TRBD1 (5 bases). CDR1 and CDR2 from the germline V gene are GTSNPN and SVGIG (reference sequence). V was shortened by 8 bases and J by 4 bases, with 17 bases between the two germline ends. The CDR3 spans 13 residues. For the CDR3, the DNA is TGTGCCAGGGAAAGGGGCTACGGCTATGGCTACACCTTC. This gives the protein CARERGYGYGYTF.

The rearrangement joins TRBV5-1 to TRBJ2-2; TRBD1 agrees at 7 bases. CDR1 SGHRS and CDR2 YFSETQ come from the germline V gene. Unmatched junction bases numbered 7, after V lost 2 bases and J lost 0 bases. This CDR3 has 17 amino acids. CDR3 sequence reads: CASSLTRGQTNTGELFF. The CDR3 nucleotides read TGCGCCAGCAGCTTAACCCGGGGACAGACGAACACCGGGGAGCTGTTTTTT.

The CDR3 reads CASSIRGLGNTGELFF. The CDR3 DNA follows: TGTGCCAGTAGTATCAGGGGGCTCGGGAACACCGGGGAGCTGTTTTTT. J is TRBJ2-2 and V is TRBV19; TRBD1 aligns across 8 bases. This CDR3 contains 16 residues. The germline V gene has CDR1 LNHDA and CDR2 SQIVND (reference sequence). With V trimmed by 3 bases and J by 1 base, 4 bases remained unmatched. The full variable domain, with the rest looked up from reference TRBV19 and TRBJ2-2, is DGGITQSPKYLFRKEGQNVTLSCEQNLNHDAMYWYRQDPGQGLRLIYYSQIVNDFQKGDIAEGYSVSREKKESFPLTVTSAQKNPTAFYLCASSIRGLGNTGELFFGEGSRLTVL.

The V call is TRBV27, the J call TRBJ2-5; 12 nucleotides match TRBD2. Germline CDR1 and CDR2: MNHEY and SMNVEV (reference sequence). The CDR3 runs to 17 residues. V shed 6 bases, J shed 0 bases, and the junction held 8 bases outside the gene matches. The CDR3 DNA sequence: TGTGCCAGCAGCAAATTAGGGACTAGCGGGTACCAAGAGACCCAGTACTTC. Encoded protein: CASSKLGTSGYQETQYF.

A single count supports this clone. V and J are TRBV5-1 and TRBJ1-2, with 8 bases matching TRBD1. Germline loops: CDR1 SGHRS, CDR2 YFSETQ. Trimming removed 4 bases from V and 0 bases from J; junction bases left unmatched: 14. This CDR3 has 18 amino acids. The CDR3 is CASSPAGDRTLTNYGYTF. The CDR3, as DNA: TGCGCCAGCAGCCCGGCAGGGGACAGGACACTTACTAACTATGGCTACACCTTC.

The rearrangement links TRBV7-6 to TRBJ1-5; D remains unclear. V dropped 1 base and J dropped 2 bases, with 6 bases sitting between them. CDR1 is SGHVS, CDR2 FNYEAQ, per germline. CDR3 length: 14 residues. CDR3 residues: CASSLDRGNQPQHF. DNA for the CDR3: TGTGCCAGCAGCTTAGATAGGGGCAATCAGCCCCAGCATTTT.

In its sample, this clone was seen once. The gene calls are TRBV9 and TRBJ2-5; 9 bases fit TRBD2. V was clipped by 4 bases and J by 4 bases; unmatched bases: 5. Germline values: CDR1 SGDLS, CDR2 YYNGEE. The CDR3 runs to 14 residues. The CDR3 nucleotides read TGTGCCAGCAGCATCGGGACTAGCCGAGAGACCCAGTACTTC. It translates to CASSIGTSRETQYF. Supplemented by reference TRBV9 and TRBJ2-5, the full variable domain reads DSGVTQTPKHLITATGQRVTLRCSPRSGDLSVYWYQQSLDQGLQFLIQYYNGEERAKGNILERFSAQQFPDLHSELNLSSLELGDSALYFCASSIGTSRETQYFGPGTRLLVL.

Turning to this clone: Other DNA sequences within the sample encode an identical CDR3. This chain links TRBV11-2 with TRBJ2-3; no definite D call. CDR1 and CDR2 from the germline V gene are SGHAT and FQNNGV. The CDR3 is 12 amino acids. Trimming took 7 bases from V and 1 from J, leaving 6 bases between them. In nucleotides, the CDR3 is TGTGCCAGCAACCGTGGCACAGATACGCAGTATTTT. Translating gives CASNRGTDTQYF.

This clone appeared a single time. This chain links TRBV7-2 with TRBJ1-1; the match to TRBD1 covers 9 bases. In germline, CDR1 is SGHTA, CDR2 FQGNSA. V trimming: 4 bases; J trimming: 11 bases; junction bases outside the gene matches: 8. The CDR3 runs to 13 residues. The CDR3 region has the DNA TGTGCCAGCAGCTGGGGACAGGGAGGTGGTGCTTTCTTT. This codes for CASSWGQGGGAFF.

The rearrangement joins TRBV7-9 to TRBJ1-1, with a tentative D call TRBD1 (5 bases). V was clipped by 5 bases and J by 10 bases, with 20 bases between them. This CDR3 contains 14 residues. From germline, CDR1 is SEHNR and CDR2 FQNEAQ (reference sequence). The DNA of the CDR3 is TGTGCCAGCAGCGCGGCAGGGCCCCCGGTGGGAGCTTTCTTT. Translated: CASSAAGPPVGAFF.

This chain connects TRBV27 to TRBJ2-3, with a weak D call TRBD2 (5 bases). The CDR3 is 16 residues long. Germline V gives CDR1 MNHEY, CDR2 SMNVEV (reference sequence). V lost 0 bases to trimming and J lost 3 bases, with 13 bases between them. CDR3 loop: CASSLSGSGKTDTQYF. CDR3 in DNA: TGTGCCAGCAGTTTATCAGGGTCGGGGAAGACAGATACGCAGTATTTT.

This chain uses TRBV18 with TRBJ1-2; no definite D call. V lost 1 base and J 4 bases, leaving 13 bases between the germline ends. The germline V gene encodes CDR1 KGHSH and CDR2 LQKENI. This CDR3 contains 15 residues. Written as DNA, the CDR3 is TGTGCCAGCTCACCACGACAAGCGGACCCCTATGGCTACACCTTC. Its protein product is CASSPRQADPYGYTF.

The chain combines TRBV6-5 with TRBJ1-2; weak D call: TRBD1 (6 bases). V was cut by 0 bases and J by 3 bases, with 11 bases left in between. The germline gives CDR1 MNHEY, CDR2 SVGAGI. The length of the CDR3 is 15 residues. In DNA, the CDR3 is TGTGCCAGCAGTTACTCCTTCAGGGGAGACTATGGCTACACCTTC. Its protein product is CASSYSFRGDYGYTF.

The rearrangement uses TRBV28 and TRBJ1-2; 7 bases agree with TRBD1. Germline V gene lookup returns CDR1 MDHEN and CDR2 SYDVKM. Losses at the gene ends were 2 bases for V and 6 bases for J; bases not matched to a gene: 18. There are 18 residues in the CDR3. DNA of the CDR3: TGTGCCAGCAGTTTAGCCAGCTGGGCAGGGGGAGAGTATCATGGCTACACCTTC. Translation gives CASSLASWAGGEYHGYTF.

The chain joins TRBV7-8 to TRBJ2-1, with unresolved D. V lost 4 bases and J lost 9, with 7 bases in between. The CDR3 extends over 11 amino acids. Germline V lookup: CDR1 SGHVS, CDR2 FQNEAQ. The CDR3 DNA is TGTGCCAGCAGCTCAGACGTTGAGCAGTTCTTC. Translating gives CASSSDVEQFF.

J is TRBJ2-3 and V is TRBV5-4; unclear D gene. Germline loops: CDR1 SGHNT, CDR2 YYREEE (reference sequence). The CDR3 totals 14 residues. The ends were cut back, 2 bases at V and 2 bases at J, with 9 bases in the middle. The CDR3 spells CASSFIPDTDTQYF. The CDR3 nucleotides are TGTGCCAGCAGCTTCATCCCTGACACAGATACGCAGTATTTT. Together with reference TRBV5-4 and TRBJ2-3, the CDR3 gives the full variable domain: ETGVTQSPTHLIKTRGQQVTLRCSSQSGHNTVSWYQQALGQGPQFIFQYYREEENGRGNFPPRFSGLQFPNYSSELNVNALELDDSALYLCASSFIPDTDTQYFGPGTRLTVL.

CDR3 in amino acids: CASSFRDLSTGELFF. The CDR3 DNA is TGCGCCAGCAGCTTCCGGGACCTCTCCACCGGGGAGCTGTTTTTT. J is TRBJ2-2 and V is TRBV5-1; D could derive from TRBD1 or TRBD2 (5 bases each). Trimming took 2 bases from V and 4 from J, leaving 12 bases between them. Germline lookup yields CDR1 SGHRS and CDR2 YFSETQ. The length of the CDR3 is 15 residues. Together with reference TRBV5-1 and TRBJ2-2, the CDR3 gives the full variable domain: KAGVTQTPRYLIKTRGQQVTLSCSPISGHRSVSWYQQTPGQGLQFLFEYFSETQRNKGNFPGRFSGRQFSNSRSEMNVSTLELGDSALYLCASSFRDLSTGELFFGEGSRLTVL.

This clone came up once. This sequence joins TRBV19 and TRBJ2-5; D is ambiguous. Per germline, CDR1 LNHDA and CDR2 SQIVND (reference sequence). Trimming took off 4 bases at V and 4 bases at J, with 19 bases between the two ends. The CDR3 is 16 amino acids. CDR3: CASSNHRALLSETQYF. As DNA, the CDR3 is TGTGCCAGTAGTAATCACCGGGCCTTATTATCAGAGACCCAGTACTTC. Full variable domain (remainder filled in from reference TRBV19 and TRBJ2-5): DGGITQSPKYLFRKEGQNVTLSCEQNLNHDAMYWYRQDPGQGLRLIYYSQIVNDFQKGDIAEGYSVSREKKESFPLTVTSAQKNPTAFYLCASSNHRALLSETQYFGPGTRLLVL.

V and J are TRBV28 and TRBJ1-4, with 8 bases fitting TRBD1. Trimming removed 6 bases from V and 7 bases from J; junction bases left unmatched: 10. The CDR3 loop spans 15 amino acids. Germline V gene sequence: CDR1 MDHEN, CDR2 SYDVKM. CDR3 nucleotide sequence: TGTGCCAGCAGCCAACATGGACAGGGTGGTGAAAAACTGTTTTTT. It specifies CASSQHGQGGEKLFF.

The V gene is TRBV6-1, the J gene TRBJ2-5; TRBD1 matches at 10 bases. The germline V gene encodes CDR1 MNHNS and CDR2 SASEGT. There are 16 residues in the CDR3. The V segment lost 3 bases and the J segment 5 bases; nucleotides outside the gene matches: 9. This chain's CDR3 is CASSENPGQGTETQYF. DNA of the CDR3: TGTGCCAGCAGTGAGAATCCGGGACAGGGGACGGAGACCCAGTACTTC.

V is TRBV4-2 and J is TRBJ1-2, with 7 bases matching TRBD1. Germline trimming cut 0 bases from V and 5 bases from J; bases unmatched to any gene: 9. The germline V gene encodes CDR1 LGHNA and CDR2 YNFKEQ. The length of the CDR3 is 16 residues. The CDR3 DNA reads as TGTGCCAGCAGCCAAGATCCGGGGAGGGACAGTTATGGCTACACCTTC. The encoded protein is CASSQDPGRDSYGYTF.